Included here is one T cell receptor beta chain sequence, with context. This CDR3 has 17 amino acids. CDR1 SGHRS and CDR2 YFSETQ come from the germline V gene. V dropped 4 bases and J dropped 7; count of bases not matched to a gene: 10. The sample comes from a study of cytomegalovirus exposure and HLA in healthy donors. The PCR had 60 Vbeta and 13 Jbeta primers. The table came from immunoSEQ multiplex PCR; TCRdb's copy has only in-frame clones and leaves some out. The table shows 160,000 or so clones, with roughly four fifths occurring only once. This TCR derives from a female donor in good health and CMV-seronegative. What was sequenced was PBMCs. This rearrangement joins TRBV5-1 to TRBJ2-1; the match to TRBD2 covers 14 bases. The CDR3 reads CASSPLSGTSGGNEQFF. The CDR3, as DNA: TGCGCCAGCAGCCCCCTCTCTGGGACTAGCGGGGGAAATGAGCAGTTCTTC.